Following are 24 T cell receptor beta chains from one sample sequenced in a study of T cells after yellow fever vaccination (dated by TCRdb to 2018 to 2020). The treatment or condition label for this specimen denotes: live attenuated yellow fever vaccine strain. The library was obtained by 5' RACE. Sequencer: Illumina NovaSeq 6000. TCRdb reprocessed the public reads (quality trimming at Q25 with fastp, clone calling with MiXCR) and kept in-frame beta chains. Rows matching on CDR3 protein sequence are summarized as one entry with the most common DNA and genes. The sample yields about 330,000 distinct CDR3 sequences; roughly 3.9% were counted once. The ten largest clones represent 20% to 25% of the sample. The material was PBMCs, obtained 5 days after the yellow fever booster vaccination. These receptors all come from a man younger than 30 who received the YFV17D yellow fever vaccine.

This clonotype has just a few counts. V gene TRBV5-1 combines with J gene TRBJ2-7; 8 nucleotides align to TRBD1. With V trimmed by 0 bases and J by 3 bases, 5 bases remained unmatched. From germline, CDR1 is SGHRS and CDR2 YFSETQ. This CDR3 contains 15 residues. The CDR3, as DNA: TGCGCCAGCAGCTTGGGGACAGGGTATGACTACGAGCAGTACTTC. This translates into CASSLGTGYDYEQYF.

This chain links TRBV29-1 with TRBJ2-3; 8 positions match TRBD2. The CDR3 contains 15 residues. CDR1 is SQVTM, CDR2 ANQGSEA, per germline. The V segment lost 4 bases and the J segment 2 bases; nucleotides outside the gene matches: 8. CDR3 nucleotides: TGCAGCGTTGCTCCGGGGGGGTTTTCCACAGATACGCAGTATTTT. Translating gives CSVAPGGFSTDTQYF.

This clonotype was seen more than once but under ten times. The rearrangement joins TRBV7-2 to TRBJ2-1; 10 nucleotides agree with TRBD2. This CDR3 contains 15 residues. CDR1 is SGHTA, CDR2 FQGNSA, per germline. Trimming cost V 1 base and J 7 bases; bases outside gene matches: 4. CDR3 protein: CASSLEPLAGNEQFF. In DNA form, the CDR3 reads TGTGCCAGCAGCTTAGAGCCACTAGCGGGGAATGAGCAGTTCTTC.

This clonotype was counted a few times. The chain joins TRBV24-1 to TRBJ2-2; D gene unclear. V lost 7 bases and J 8 bases, leaving 16 bases between the germline ends. The germline V gene encodes CDR1 KGHDR and CDR2 SFDVKD. There are 14 residues in the CDR3. CDR3 in amino acids: CATSPFGSRGELFF. In nucleotides, the CDR3 is TGTGCCACCAGCCCCTTCGGGTCTAGGGGGGAGCTGTTTTTT.

This clonotype was picked up a small number of times. V and J are TRBV27 and TRBJ1-1, with 8 nucleotides matching TRBD1. The CDR3 extends over 15 amino acids. Per the germline V gene, CDR1 is MNHEY and CDR2 is SMNVEV (reference sequence). V lost 6 bases and J lost 3; bases outside the gene matches: 9. The CDR3 protein is CASRLRQGTDTEAFF. The CDR3 DNA reads as TGTGCCAGCAGACTCCGACAGGGGACGGACACTGAAGCTTTCTTT.

The CDR3 DNA reads TGTGCCAGCAGTCCACAGGACGGGGGTCAGCCCCAGCATTTT. Its translation is CASSPQDGGQPQHF. The V and J genes are TRBV12-3 or TRBV12-4 and TRBJ1-5; TRBD1 is a possible D gene (5 bases). CDR3 length: 14 residues. Trimming stripped 5 bases from V and 6 bases from J, with 14 bases between.

This clonotype has just a few counts. The V gene is TRBV20-1, the J gene TRBJ2-3; the D is unclear. Germline-derived CDR1 and CDR2 are DFQATT and SNEGSKA (reference sequence). There are 15 residues in the CDR3. V lost 0 bases, J lost 0 bases, and 10 bases lay in between. CDR3 sequence: CSARDLTASTDTQYF. The CDR3 DNA reads as TGCAGTGCTAGAGATTTAACGGCCAGCACAGATACGCAGTATTTT.

The V call is TRBV20-1, the J call TRBJ1-4; D uncertain. CDR3 length: 13 amino acids. V was trimmed by 5 bases and J by 8 bases, leaving 15 bases between them. The V gene's germline CDR1 is DFQATT and CDR2 SNEGSKA (reference sequence). The CDR3: CSARLEKAEKLFF. Written as DNA, the CDR3 is TGCAGTGCTCGCCTGGAAAAGGCGGAAAAACTGTTTTTT.

This clonotype came up a few times. The chain uses TRBV25-1 and TRBJ1-3; TRBD1 might be the D (6 bases). Germline loops: CDR1 MGHDK, CDR2 SYGVNS. CDR3 length: 17 amino acids. V was cut by 3 bases and J by 3 bases, with 18 bases left in between. The CDR3 region is CASSDHQGGGFGNTIYF. In DNA form, the CDR3 reads TGTGCCAGCAGTGACCACCAGGGAGGGGGGTTTGGAAACACCATATATTTT.

V and J are TRBV5-4 and TRBJ1-1; tentative D call: TRBD1 (5 bases). V was shortened by 4 bases and J by 4 bases, with 17 bases between the two germline ends. The V gene's germline CDR1 is SGHNT and CDR2 YYREEE (reference sequence). The CDR3 length is 15 residues. CDR3 loop: CASSPWMGEGTEAFF. DNA of the CDR3: TGTGCCAGCAGCCCCTGGATGGGGGAAGGCACTGAAGCTTTCTTT.

This clonotype occurred a few times. The chain recombines TRBV7-3 with TRBJ2-5; possibly TRBD2 for D (6 bases). The germline CDR1 and CDR2 sequences are SGHTA and FQGTGA. Trimming pared 2 bases from V and 7 bases from J, leaving 14 bases between. The CDR3 sequence is 14 residues long. CDR3 DNA: TGTGCCAGCAGCTTATCCCCGGGAGCCGGGACCCAGTACTTC. Translation gives CASSLSPGAGTQYF.

The rearrangement uses TRBV5-6 and TRBJ2-7, with D unclear. Germline V gives CDR1 SGHDT, CDR2 YYEEEE. This CDR3 is built from 16 residues. Trimming left V 2 bases short and J 0 bases short, with 15 bases between. CDR3 loop: CASSLIVGLSSYEQYF. DNA for the CDR3: TGTGCCAGCAGCTTAATTGTCGGTCTGAGCTCCTACGAGCAGTACTTC. The entire variable domain, with the rest obtained from reference TRBV5-6 and TRBJ2-7, is as follows: DAGVTQSPTHLIKTRGQQVTLRCSPKSGHDTVSWYQQALGQGPQFIFQYYEEEERQRGNFPDRFSGHQFPNYSSELNVNALLLGDSALYLCASSLIVGLSSYEQYFGPGTRLTVT.

The table lists this clonotype with many counts. This sequence joins TRBV11-2 and TRBJ2-4; D might be TRBD1 or TRBD2, each matching 5 bases. Germline V gives CDR1 SGHAT, CDR2 FQNNGV. The V gene lost 0 bases and the J gene lost 1 base, with 13 bases spanning the gap. The length of the CDR3 is 17 residues. CDR3 protein: CASSLDWRWGAKNIQYF. The DNA for the CDR3 is TGTGCCAGCAGCTTAGACTGGAGATGGGGGGCCAAAAACATTCAGTACTTC.

As DNA, the CDR3 is TGTGCCAGCAGTTTATCAGACACGTACTCTGGGGCCAACGTCCTGACTTTC. It yields the protein CASSLSDTYSGANVLTF. The chain combines TRBV28 with TRBJ2-6; D unresolved. CDR1 MDHEN and CDR2 SYDVKM come from the germline V gene. CDR3 length: 17 amino acids. The V end was cut by 1 base, the J end by 0 bases, with 10 bases between. The whole variable domain, remainder taken from reference TRBV28 and TRBJ2-6, is DVKVTQSSRYLVKRTGEKVFLECVQDMDHENMFWYRQDPGLGLRLIYFSYDVKMKEKGDIPEGYSVSREKKERFSLILESASTNQTSMYLCASSLSDTYSGANVLTFGAGSRLTVL.

This clonotype has just a few counts. The rearrangement links TRBV10-3 to TRBJ1-1, with unresolved D. Germline V CDR1 and CDR2: ENHRY, SYGVKD. The CDR3 loop spans 13 amino acids. Trimming removed 6 bases from V and 1 base from J, with 9 bases in between. The CDR3 DNA follows: TGTGCCATCAGCGACGGAAAGAACACTGAAGCTTTCTTT. Protein: CAISDGKNTEAFF.

The chain is built from TRBV10-3 and TRBJ2-1, with TRBD2 matching over 11 bases. V was pared by 3 bases and J by 4 bases, with 5 bases of the junction left unmatched. The CDR3 loop spans 16 amino acids. Germline CDR1 reads ENHRY; CDR2 reads SYGVKD. The CDR3 DNA is TGTGCCATCAGTGATTGGACTAGCGGGCCGTACAATGAGCAGTTCTTC. Encoded protein: CAISDWTSGPYNEQFF.

This clonotype was picked up many times. This chain joins TRBV5-1 and TRBJ2-2, with D perhaps being TRBD1 or TRBD2 (5 bases each). The CDR3 contains 14 residues. V lost 8 bases and J lost 3, with 14 bases in between. CDR1 is SGHRS and CDR2 is YFSETQ in the germline V gene. The CDR3, as DNA: TGCGCCAGTCATCATAGGGGAGACACCGGGGAGCTGTTTTTT. Its translation: CASHHRGDTGELFF.

At least ten counts were recorded for this clonotype. V is TRBV18 and J is TRBJ1-2; no clear D. The CDR3 runs 13 residues. V shed 3 bases and J shed 4 bases, with 9 bases lying between them. In germline, CDR1 is KGHSH, CDR2 LQKENI. CDR3 loop: CASSPGQPYGYTF. For the CDR3, the DNA is TGTGCCAGCTCACCCGGGCAGCCCTATGGCTACACCTTC.

This clonotype was seen ten or more times. V usage is TRBV5-1 and J usage is TRBJ1-1; D call uncertain. Germline CDR1 and CDR2: SGHRS and YFSETQ. V lost 0 bases to trimming and J lost 6 bases, with 12 bases between them. The length of the CDR3 is 14 residues. CDR3 nucleotide sequence: TGCGCCAGCAGCTTGGGATCGGCTGGGGCTGAAGCTTTCTTT. Residues: CASSLGSAGAEAFF.

This clonotype was recorded at least ten times. The chain couples TRBV20-1 to TRBJ1-2, with 9 bases fitting TRBD1. This CDR3 has 16 residues. Germline V CDR1 and CDR2: DFQATT, SNEGSKA (reference sequence). Trimming at V came to 3 bases and at J to 0 bases, leaving 8 bases not matched to a gene. The CDR3 is CSASPLRQGANYGYTF. In DNA, the CDR3 is TGCAGTGCTAGCCCCTTAAGACAGGGGGCTAACTATGGCTACACCTTC.

The chain links TRBV11-2 to TRBJ1-1; 10 bases agree with TRBD1. Per the germline V gene, CDR1 is SGHAT and CDR2 is FQNNGV. The CDR3 extends over 14 amino acids. V gave up 5 bases and J gave up 6 bases; unmatched junction bases: 6. The CDR3 DNA reads TGTGCCAGCAGCCCGGGACAGGGGCGACCTGAAGCTTTCTTT. Translated, it gives CASSPGQGRPEAFF.

There are many counts of this clonotype. The chain combines TRBV6-2 or TRBV6-3 with TRBJ1-5; TRBD1 is a possible D gene (5 bases). CDR1 and CDR2 from the germline V gene are MNHEY and SVGEGT. The germline V and J ends were trimmed by 6 bases and 2 bases, with 20 bases remaining between them. This CDR3 region has 17 residues. CDR3 residues: CASSPRGGRLGNQPQHF. The CDR3 DNA reads as TGTGCCAGCAGCCCCCGGGGGGGAAGGTTGGGCAATCAGCCCCAGCATTTT.

This clonotype appeared a few times. The V gene is TRBV5-1, the J gene TRBJ2-7; D is unclear. V gave up 1 base and J gave up 3 bases, with 11 bases separating them. This CDR3 is built from 14 residues. Germline V gene lookup returns CDR1 SGHRS and CDR2 YFSETQ. The CDR3 DNA sequence: TGCGCCAGCAGCTTGCGACCCTTGGTCTACGAGCAGTACTTC. Protein sequence: CASSLRPLVYEQYF.

This clonotype was observed a few times. This chain joins TRBV6-5 and TRBJ2-5, with 13 bases matching TRBD2. Unmatched junction bases numbered 5, after V lost 5 bases and J lost 2 bases. The CDR3 contains 16 residues. CDR1 and CDR2 from the germline V gene are MNHEY and SVGAGI. CDR3 residues: CASSQGLAGVQETQYF. The CDR3 DNA reads as TGTGCCAGCAGTCAAGGACTAGCGGGGGTTCAAGAGACCCAGTACTTC.